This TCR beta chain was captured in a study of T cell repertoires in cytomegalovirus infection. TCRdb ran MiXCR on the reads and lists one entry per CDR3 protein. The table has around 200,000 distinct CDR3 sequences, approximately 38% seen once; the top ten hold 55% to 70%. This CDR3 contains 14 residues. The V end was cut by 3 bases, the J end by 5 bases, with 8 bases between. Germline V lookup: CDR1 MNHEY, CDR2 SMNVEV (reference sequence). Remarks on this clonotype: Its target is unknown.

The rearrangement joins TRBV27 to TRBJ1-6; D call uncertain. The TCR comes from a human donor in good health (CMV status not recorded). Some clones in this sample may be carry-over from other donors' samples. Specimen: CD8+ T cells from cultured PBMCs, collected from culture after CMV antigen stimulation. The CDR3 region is CASSFPQDNSPLHF. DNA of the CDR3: TGTGCCAGCAGTTTCCCTCAGGATAATTCACCCCTCCACTTT.